These 23 T cell receptor beta chains came from one sample sequenced in a study of blood T cell repertoires in COVID-19. TCRdb's table, derived via immunoSEQ multiplex PCR, lists solely in-frame clones and lacks some. The sample contains roughly 250,000 clones, 80% to 90% of which appear only once. The sequenced material came from PBMCs or T cells enriched from blood (not recorded which). The source is a woman in her thirties with acute COVID-19.

The chain links TRBV19 to TRBJ1-2; no firm D call. CDR1 and CDR2 from the germline V gene are LNHDA and SQIVND (reference sequence). CDR3 length equals 14 residues. The ends were cut back, 1 base at V and 3 bases at J, with 9 bases in the middle. The CDR3 protein is CASSIGPQDYGYTF. The CDR3 region has the DNA TGTGCCAGTAGTATAGGGCCGCAGGACTATGGCTACACCTTC.

The rearrangement uses TRBV15 and TRBJ1-1; 7 bases map to TRBD1. V lost 4 bases and J lost 8; bases outside the gene matches: 7. The CDR3 sequence is 13 residues long. The V gene's germline CDR1 is LNHNV and CDR2 YYDKDF (reference sequence). The CDR3 reads CATSTNRGLEAFF. The CDR3 DNA sequence: TGTGCCACCAGCACAAACAGGGGCCTGGAAGCTTTCTTT.

This clone occurred once. CDR3 sequence reads: CASSQDIDRSVGELFF. In DNA form, the CDR3 reads TGTGCCAGCAGCCAAGATATTGACAGGTCTGTAGGGGAGCTGTTTTTT. The genes are TRBV4-2 and TRBJ2-2, with D tentatively TRBD1 (6 bases). V shed 0 bases and J shed 8 bases, with 16 bases lying between them. Per the germline V gene, CDR1 is LGHNA and CDR2 is YNFKEQ. The CDR3 spans 16 residues.

The chain carries TRBV7-8 and TRBJ1-1, with 7 bases that match TRBD1. Trimming cost V 5 bases and J 7 bases; bases outside gene matches: 13. This CDR3 contains 15 residues. Germline values: CDR1 SGHVS, CDR2 FQNEAQ. The CDR3 is CASSRQGDSRGEAFF. In nucleotides, the CDR3 is TGTGCCAGCAGCCGTCAGGGGGATTCTCGTGGTGAAGCTTTCTTT.

The V call is TRBV6-6, the J call TRBJ2-5; D is ambiguous. Germline lookup yields CDR1 MNHNY and CDR2 SVGAGI (reference sequence). V lost 6 bases, J lost 4 bases, and 12 bases lay in between. This CDR3 is built from 13 residues. CDR3 nucleotides: TGTGCCAGCAGCCTGGCGGTGACAGAGACCCAGTACTTC. Its protein product is CASSLAVTETQYF.

This clone was seen once. This chain joins TRBV25-1 and TRBJ1-5; D unresolved. Per germline, CDR1 MGHDK and CDR2 SYGVNS. V was trimmed by 6 bases and J by 0 bases, leaving 9 bases between them. This CDR3 spans 14 amino acids. CDR3 sequence reads: CASSGGYSNQPQHF. The DNA for the CDR3 is TGTGCCAGCAGCGGCGGCTATAGCAATCAGCCCCAGCATTTT.

This clone has just a few counts. Other DNA sequences in this specimen translate into the identical CDR3. This chain uses TRBV4-1 with TRBJ1-6; 9 positions match TRBD1. After removal of 2 bases from V and 9 bases from J, the junction contained 5 bases not matched to a gene. Germline V gene sequence: CDR1 MGHRA, CDR2 YSYEKL. This CDR3 comprises 15 residues. CDR3 bases: TGCGCCAGCAGCCAACCGGGACAGGGTGGTTCACCCCTCCACTTT. It is translated as CASSQPGQGGSPLHF.

This chain uses TRBV15 with TRBJ1-2, with 12 positions matching TRBD1. V trimming: 3 bases; J trimming: 2 bases; junction bases outside the gene matches: 1. Germline CDR1 reads LNHNV; CDR2 reads YYDKDF (reference sequence). The CDR3 consists of 15 residues. CDR3 nucleotides: TGTGCCACCAGCAGGGGGACAGGGGGCAACTATGGCTACACCTTC. Translation gives CATSRGTGGNYGYTF.

The chain employs TRBV6-5 and TRBJ2-3; a weak D match, TRBD1 (5 bases). Germline CDR1 reads MNHEY; CDR2 reads SVGAGI. CDR3 length: 14 amino acids. Trimming shortened V by 7 bases and J by 3 bases, and 14 bases separated the two germline ends. The CDR3 loop is CASTAGMRTDTQYF. The CDR3, as DNA: TGTGCCAGCACCGCAGGGATGAGGACAGATACGCAGTATTTT.

V and J are TRBV2 and TRBJ2-2; perhaps TRBD1 as D (6 bases). This CDR3 has 15 amino acids. The V end was cut by 5 bases, the J end by 4 bases, with 14 bases between. Germline V CDR1 and CDR2: SNHLY, FYNNEI. The CDR3 protein is CASSPRQGSTGELFF. The CDR3 region has the DNA TGTGCCAGCAGTCCCCGGCAGGGGAGCACCGGGGAGCTGTTTTTT.

The rearrangement joins TRBV4-3 to TRBJ2-3; 9 bases fit TRBD2. The length of the CDR3 is 19 residues. The V segment lost 0 bases and the J segment 6 bases; nucleotides outside the gene matches: 16. Germline V gene sequence: CDR1 LGHNA, CDR2 YSLEER. This CDR3 reads CASSQDRFRSAGGADTQYF. CDR3 bases: TGCGCCAGCAGCCAAGATAGGTTCCGTTCAGCGGGGGGAGCTGATACGCAGTATTTT.

V and J are TRBV7-2 and TRBJ2-3; D perhaps matches TRBD2 (5 bases). This CDR3 is built from 14 residues. The ends were cut back, 1 base at V and 4 bases at J, with 9 bases in the middle. Germline V gene lookup returns CDR1 SGHTA and CDR2 FQGNSA. The DNA of the CDR3 is TGTGCCAGCAGCTTAGATCCGGAGGCAGATACGCAGTATTTT. It encodes CASSLDPEADTQYF.

This clone was found a few times. The chain carries TRBV10-1 and TRBJ2-1, with D maybe TRBD2 (5 bases). V lost 4 bases and J lost 10, with 11 bases in between. Germline loops: CDR1 WNHNN, CDR2 SYGVQD (reference sequence). The CDR3 is 12 amino acids. CDR3 sequence (DNA): TGCGCCAGCAGTGCCCCATCGGGGGAGCAGTTCTTC. It translates to CASSAPSGEQFF.

This chain uses TRBV5-1 with TRBJ2-1; 10 bases are shared with TRBD1. After removal of 2 bases from V and 6 bases from J, the junction contained 5 bases not matched to a gene. CDR1 SGHRS and CDR2 YFSETQ come from the germline V gene. The CDR3 is 15 residues long. The CDR3 region is CASSFRGQGTNEQFF. DNA for the CDR3: TGCGCCAGCAGCTTTCGGGGACAGGGGACCAATGAGCAGTTCTTC.

The chain is built from TRBV11-2 and TRBJ1-3; D remains unclear. Germline-derived CDR1 and CDR2 are SGHAT and FQNNGV. This CDR3 has 11 residues. Trimming took 5 bases from V and 14 from J, leaving 13 bases between them. CDR3: CASSPGYLLYF. The CDR3 coding sequence is TGTGCCAGCAGCCCCGGGTACCTGCTATATTTT. Supplemented by reference TRBV11-2 and TRBJ1-3, the full variable domain reads EAGVAQSPRYKIIEKRQSVAFWCNPISGHATLYWYQQILGQGPKLLIQFQNNGVVDDSQLPKDRFSAERLKGVDSTLKIQPAKLEDSAVYLCASSPGYLLYFGEGSWLTVV.

The chain links TRBV27 to TRBJ1-2; 7 nucleotides line up with TRBD1. V trimming: 3 bases; J trimming: 7 bases; junction bases outside the gene matches: 5. CDR1 is MNHEY, CDR2 SMNVEV, per germline (reference sequence). The length of the CDR3 is 13 residues. For the CDR3, the DNA is TGTGCCAGCAGTTTCGGGGCAGGGGGTGGCTACACCTTC. Its protein product is CASSFGAGGGYTF.

The V gene is TRBV6-1, the J gene TRBJ1-2; D remains ambiguous. Germline loops: CDR1 MNHNS, CDR2 SASEGT. V was clipped by 0 bases and J by 7 bases, with 15 bases between them. This CDR3 region has 15 residues. The CDR3: CASSEAGQVSFGYTF. CDR3 nucleotide sequence: TGTGCCAGCAGTGAAGCTGGCCAGGTTTCGTTTGGCTACACCTTC.

This sequence joins TRBV5-8 and TRBJ2-2; TRBD1 agrees at 9 bases. The trim removed 6 bases at V and 5 bases at J, leaving 11 bases unmatched. The CDR3 covers 16 residues. Per germline, CDR1 SGHTS and CDR2 YDEGEE. CDR3 residues: CASILDRGKRTGELFF. The CDR3, as DNA: TGTGCCAGCATCCTGGACAGGGGAAAACGGACCGGGGAGCTGTTTTTT.

The rearrangement joins TRBV2 to TRBJ1-3; 8 bases match TRBD1. Trimming removed 3 bases from V and 5 bases from J; junction bases left unmatched: 3. The CDR3 has 14 residues. Germline CDR1 and CDR2: SNHLY and FYNNEI. This chain's CDR3 is CASSEGQERNTIYF. CDR3 bases: TGTGCCAGCAGTGAGGGACAGGAAAGAAACACCATATATTTT.

V is TRBV4-2 and J is TRBJ1-6; tentative D call: TRBD1 (6 bases). The length of the CDR3 is 17 residues. The germline V gene encodes CDR1 LGHNA and CDR2 YNFKEQ. V gave up 4 bases and J gave up 9 bases, with 22 bases separating them. This chain's CDR3 is CASSPDPGFEGGSPLHF. CDR3 bases: TGTGCCAGCAGCCCCGACCCGGGCTTCGAAGGGGGTTCACCCCTCCACTTT.

The chain employs TRBV27 and TRBJ1-5; 8 bases match TRBD1. CDR1 and CDR2 (germline): MNHEY, SMNVEV (reference sequence). This CDR3 spans 14 amino acids. The trim removed 5 bases at V and 4 bases at J, leaving 4 bases unmatched. In DNA, the CDR3 is TGTGCCAGCAGTGCACAGGGGGGAAATCAGCCCCAGCATTTT. Amino acids: CASSAQGGNQPQHF.

The chain joins TRBV27 to TRBJ1-3, with a possible D match to TRBD1 (5 bases). CDR3 length equals 16 residues. The V gene lost 5 bases and the J gene lost 0 bases, with 14 bases spanning the gap. Germline V gene lookup returns CDR1 MNHEY and CDR2 SMNVEV (reference sequence). The CDR3, as DNA: TGTGCCAGCAGTCCGATCGGGGGAAACTCTGGAAACACCATATATTTT. Its protein is CASSPIGGNSGNTIYF.

V gene TRBV25-1 combines with J gene TRBJ1-2, with D perhaps matching TRBD1 (6 bases). The length of the CDR3 is 16 residues. Germline V lookup: CDR1 MGHDK, CDR2 SYGVNS. Trimming took 4 bases from V and 8 from J, leaving 23 bases between them. CDR3 nucleotide sequence: TGTGCCAGCAGTGCACAGGACAGCCCTTTTTTTCGGGGCTACACCTTC. Its translation: CASSAQDSPFFRGYTF.